This T cell receptor (beta chain) stems from a study of cytomegalovirus exposure and HLA in healthy donors. Across the whole study: It was reported in a later analysis that the same platform had been used for the 120 validation repertoires as for the 666 first-cohort repertoires.

Study-wide results and caveats: Cytomegalovirus association was listed for around 170 TCR beta chains.

Germline loops: CDR1 SNHLY, CDR2 FYNNEI. Trimming removed 2 bases from V and 6 bases from J; junction bases left unmatched: 5. The CDR3 loop spans 14 amino acids. With respect to this clone: Antigen specificity is unknown.

Only in-frame clones appear in the TCRdb table, and some are missing; sequencing was by immunoSEQ multiplex PCR. The table has 150,000 to 200,000 clones, more than 70% seen once. The clonotype comes from a young man in good health and CMV-seronegative. The sample was PBMCs. The chain has TRBV2 and TRBJ2-5, with 8 bases identical to TRBD1. The CDR3 reads CASSEQGARQTQYF. DNA of the CDR3: TGTGCCAGCAGTGAACAGGGGGCGCGGCAGACCCAGTACTTC.